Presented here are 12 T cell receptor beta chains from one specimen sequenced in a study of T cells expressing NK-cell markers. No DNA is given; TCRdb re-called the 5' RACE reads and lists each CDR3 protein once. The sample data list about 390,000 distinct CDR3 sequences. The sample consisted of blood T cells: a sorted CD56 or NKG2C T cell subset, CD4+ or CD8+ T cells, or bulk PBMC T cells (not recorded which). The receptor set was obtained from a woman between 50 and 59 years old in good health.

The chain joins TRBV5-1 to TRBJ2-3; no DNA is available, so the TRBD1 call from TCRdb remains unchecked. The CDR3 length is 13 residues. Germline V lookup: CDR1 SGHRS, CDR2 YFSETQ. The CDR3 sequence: CASSRGQLDTQYF.

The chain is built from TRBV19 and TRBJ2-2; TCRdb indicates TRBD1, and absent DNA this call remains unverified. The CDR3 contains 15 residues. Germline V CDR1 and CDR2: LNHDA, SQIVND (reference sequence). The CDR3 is CASTTNPRGAGELFF. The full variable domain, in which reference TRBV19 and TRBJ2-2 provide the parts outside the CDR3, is DGGITQSPKYLFRKEGQNVTLSCEQNLNHDAMYWYRQDPGQGLRLIYYSQIVNDFQKGDIAEGYSVSREKKESFPLTVTSAQKNPTAFYLCASTTNPRGAGELFFGEGSRLTVL.

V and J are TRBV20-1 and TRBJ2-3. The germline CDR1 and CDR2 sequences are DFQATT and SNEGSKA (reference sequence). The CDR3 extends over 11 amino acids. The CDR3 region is CSAEESDTQYF.

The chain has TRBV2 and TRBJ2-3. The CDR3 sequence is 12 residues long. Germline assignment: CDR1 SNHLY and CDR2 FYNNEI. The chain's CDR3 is CASLGFSDTQYF.

CDR3 in amino acids: CATSPSGGETQYF. The chain employs TRBV15 and TRBJ2-5; the TCRdb call, TRBD2, lacks DNA for checking. This CDR3 spans 13 amino acids. Germline V gene data show CDR1 as LNHNV and CDR2 as YYDKDF (reference sequence). Filled out from reference TRBV15 and TRBJ2-5, the complete variable domain reads DAMVIQNPRYQVTQFGKPVTLSCSQTLNHNVMYWYQQKSSQAPKLLFHYYDKDFNNEADTPDNFQSRRPNTSFCFLDIRSPGLGDTAMYLCATSPSGGETQYFGPGTRLLVL.

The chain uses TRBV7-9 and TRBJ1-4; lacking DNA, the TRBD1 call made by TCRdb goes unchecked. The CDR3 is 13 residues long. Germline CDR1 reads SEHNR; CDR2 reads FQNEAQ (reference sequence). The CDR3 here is CASSQGANEKLFF.

CDR3 amino acids: CATSDRPGTKNNYGYTF. J is TRBJ1-2 and V is TRBV24-1. The CDR3 totals 17 residues. Germline assignment: CDR1 KGHDR and CDR2 SFDVKD.

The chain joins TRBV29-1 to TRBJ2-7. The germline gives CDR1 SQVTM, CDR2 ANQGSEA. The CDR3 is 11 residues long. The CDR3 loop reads CSVEFLDEQYF.

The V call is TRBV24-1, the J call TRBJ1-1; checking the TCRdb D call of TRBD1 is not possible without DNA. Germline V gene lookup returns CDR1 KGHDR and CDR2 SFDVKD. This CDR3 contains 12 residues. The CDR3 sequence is CATSPGGSEAFF.

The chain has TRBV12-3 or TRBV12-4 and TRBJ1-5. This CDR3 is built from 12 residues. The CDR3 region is CASSLGALAQHF.

CDR3: CSVETPRGGRNTGELFF. This chain joins TRBV29-1 and TRBJ2-2; TCRdb's D gene call, TRBD1, goes unchecked for lack of DNA. The CDR3 loop spans 17 amino acids. Germline CDR1 is SQVTM and CDR2 is ANQGSEA.

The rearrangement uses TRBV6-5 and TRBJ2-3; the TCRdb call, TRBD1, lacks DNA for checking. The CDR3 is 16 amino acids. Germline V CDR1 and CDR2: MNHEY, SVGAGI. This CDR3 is CASSPYRGRVTDTQYF.